What follows describes a single T cell receptor beta chain. Its antigen remains unidentified. The data belong to a study of OX40 agonist ivuxolimab in advanced cancers. As for the study in general: Prior therapy, whether anti-PD-1, anti-PD-L1 or anti-CTLA-4, was allowed, and under 50% had some. General study findings and limits: Low normalized T-cell clonal expansion also characterized some of the nonresponders.

Method: immunoSEQ multiplex PCR; TCRdb's copy keeps in-frame clones and lacks some. The table records 60,000 to 75,000 clones, approximately 90% of them present only once. The sequencing here drew on CD4+ or CD8+ T cells sorted from blood, taken in a trial of the OX40 agonist ivuxolimab. The clonotype comes from an adult with an advanced solid tumor such as melanoma, head and neck, liver or kidney cancer.

The DNA of the CDR3 is TGTGCCAGTAGATTGGGGGGGAGCAATCAGCCCCAGCATTTT. Protein sequence: CASRLGGSNQPQHF. This chain connects TRBV19 to TRBJ1-5; weak D call: TRBD1 (5 bases). V was trimmed by 6 bases and J by 1 base, leaving 10 bases between them. Germline V lookup: CDR1 LNHDA, CDR2 SQIVND (reference sequence). CDR3 length equals 14 residues.